This T cell receptor (beta chain) was captured by sequencing in a study of shared clonotypes between healthy human individuals (dated by TCRdb to between 2020 and 2021). For the study in its entirety: The cohort included three men and a couple of women between 18 and 49 years of age. Per donor, three plates each were used for CD4 naive and CD4 memory, two for CD8 naive, and one for CD8 memory. The study deeply sequenced blood TCR repertoires of about 5 healthy adults to estimate repertoire size and the extent of clonotype sharing between individuals. Different laboratories and diverse techniques were used to prepare libraries and sequence TCR repertoires, to increase sequencing depth and limit assay-specific biases. Leukapheresis yielded between about 0.9 and 10 billion PBMCs per donor.

Notes on this clone: Its antigen remains unidentified. One base away there is no much larger clone; base qualities are not given.

The CDR3 holds 17 amino acids from the cysteine to the phenylalanine. Only the CDR3 DNA stays, 51 bases, in frame from base 1. Sequences MDHEN (CDR1) and SYDVKM (CDR2) are obtained from the germline V gene. V trim: 3 bases; J trim: 1 base; unmatched bases: 9. Summary of the overall study and its limitations: Sharing across four donors was observed for approximately 5% of naive CD4, under 4% of naive CD8, over 2% of memory CD4, and roughly 0.4% of memory CD8 clonotypes. Compared with non-shared clonotypes, clonotypes shared by all four sorted-subset donors had higher generation probabilities. Naive subsets generally had larger estimated clonotype richness than memory subsets did. Incomplete sequencing was indicated by rarefaction of sorted-subset datasets, despite the large sequencing depth. Because the study included a small number of donors, the genetic and exposure-history diversity represented was limited. Only blood was sampled, and tissue TCR repertoires likely differ from those in blood. Pairwise subsampling indicated that sequencing depth was expected to affect the degree of clonotype sharing among donors.

Donors were healthy HIV-negative adults with no recently reported acute infections or vaccinations. Every donor was a Caucasian adult residing in Nashville, Tennessee, USA. Magnetic negative selection was used to enrich CD4+ T cells, after which naive cells were positively selected on CD45RA and the negative fraction became the memory subset. After blood collection by leukapheresis, PBMCs were isolated using Ficoll-Histopaque density gradient centrifugation and then cryopreserved in the vapor phase of liquid nitrogen. Analytical flow cytometry was used to check the purity and quantity of every magnetically sorted T cell population. Genomic DNA was isolated from every sorted fraction and measured by UV absorbance on a Nanodrop 2000c. Using the deep immunoSEQ assay, TCR CDR3 regions were amplified from genomic DNA by multiplex PCR. For each cell subset, the extracted genomic DNA was distributed evenly across all wells of several immunoSEQ 96-well plates, and each plate served as one replicate. For sorted subsets, around 200 ng genomic DNA, equal to some 30,000 T cell genomes, was loaded into each replicate PCR. Purified libraries were quantified with a Qubit 3.0 fluorometer, sized on a Bioanalyzer 2100, and re-quantified with the KAPA Library Quantification kit. Every immunoSEQ 96-well plate was sequenced on a separate single-read 150-cycle Illumina NextSeq 550 flow cell. In the authors' own workflow: Because only junctional sequences without quality scores were contained in the immunoSEQ output, filtering matching that applied to full-length reads could not be performed. To assign V/J genes and CDR3, sequences were annotated against IMGT germline references using PyIR, a Python wrapper for IgBLAST v1.9. Any read was removed if the V/J assignment was weak (E-value above 1e-6), the CDR3 was missing, or the read contained stop codons, out-of-frame junctions, or ambiguous translated residues. A V3J clonotype was defined by an identical inferred V gene, J gene, and CDR3 amino acid sequence. Percentage overlap between repertoires was computed as shared unique clonotypes divided by the size of the smaller repertoire. Three approaches were used to assess repertoire richness: RTK rarefaction, the Chao1 estimator, and Recon v2.1 estimates of unobserved clonotypes. Generation probabilities for all TCRbeta clonotypes obtained by the gDNA method from a few donors were computed using OLGA. TCRdb mirrors the immuneACCESS table, restricted to in-frame sequences. Some clones are absent from its copies; in checked studies, under half trace to an unresolved V gene, and the reason for the others is unknown. The V and J calls and clone size come from that table; D and trimming were worked out from the DNA. The sample records over a million clones, approximately 98% of which are singletons. The leading ten clones occupy roughly 0.42% of the sample.

The sequence came from a man aged 25 to 40 in good health. Sequences were obtained from naive CD4+ T cells sorted from blood. The cell subset or site label here, explained by the study, means: CD45RA+ positively selected. The rearrangement joined TRBV28 to TRBJ2-1, with 7 bases in between that match TRBD2. The sequenced DNA: TGTGCCAGCAGTTTTTTAGGCGGGAGCTCTTCCTACAATGAGCAGTTCTTC. The encoded protein is CASSFLGGSSSYNEQFF.